This T cell receptor (beta chain) derives from a study of blood T cells in healthy people across ages. Study-level results: Higher naive T cell percentage went strongly together with higher TCR beta diversity.

Then a second PCR, running about 6 to 12 cycles, was carried out with a sample-barcoded 5' primer and a J-beta primer mix. MiXCR, run by TCRdb on the 5' RACE reads, gives a single entry per CDR3 protein. The repertoire consists of roughly 1,800,000 distinct CDR3 sequences, with about 50% occurring once and the leading ten covering about 2.1%. A word on this clonotype: The antigen is not known. At one end, the junction sequence differs from germline, possibly due to a read error.

Germline values: CDR1 SGHVS, CDR2 FQNEAQ. The CDR3 spans 16 residues. This chain connects TRBV7-8 to TRBJ2-7; perhaps TRBD2 as D (6 bases). This sequence originates from a middle-aged woman in good health. Sample: blood. For the CDR3, the DNA is TGTGCCTGCAGCTTCCCTTTGTCCGGGGGCTCCTACGAGCAGTACTTC. Protein product: CACSFPLSGGSYEQYF.